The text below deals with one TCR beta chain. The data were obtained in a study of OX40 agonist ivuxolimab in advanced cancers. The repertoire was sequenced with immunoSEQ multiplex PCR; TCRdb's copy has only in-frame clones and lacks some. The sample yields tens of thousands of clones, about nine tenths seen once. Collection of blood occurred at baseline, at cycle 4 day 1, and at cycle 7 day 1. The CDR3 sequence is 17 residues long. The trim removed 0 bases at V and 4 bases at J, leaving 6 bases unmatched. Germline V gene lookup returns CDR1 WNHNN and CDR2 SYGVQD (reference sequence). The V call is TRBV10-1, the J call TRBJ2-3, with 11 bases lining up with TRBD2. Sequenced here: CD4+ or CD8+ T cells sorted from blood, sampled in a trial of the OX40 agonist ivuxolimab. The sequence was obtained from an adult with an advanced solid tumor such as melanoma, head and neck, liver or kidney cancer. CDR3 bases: TGCGCCAGCAGTGAGTCGCGGCTAGCGGGAGGAGCAGATACGCAGTATTTT. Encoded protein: CASSESRLAGGADTQYF.